This entry lists 3 T cell receptor beta chains sequenced from one sample in a study of human T cells and chemical hapten exposure. The sample's time point: patch test 1, 2 weeks after DPC sensitization. The sample's treatment: therapeutic diphenylcyclopropenone sensitization with weekly scalp DPC. TCRdb itself ran the RACE reads through MiXCR, one entry per CDR3 protein. Here the sample spans more than 65,000 distinct CDR3 sequences, about 32% being singletons. The sequenced sample was whole blood, obtained in connection with sensitization to the hapten diphenylcyclopropenone (DPC). These receptors originate from a man in his forties with alopecia areata. Some clones in this sample may be carry-over from other donors' samples.

This clonotype was recorded a few times. The J gene is TRBJ1-5, the V gene TRBV20-1, with 8 bases matching TRBD1. The ends lost 3 bases at V and 2 bases at J; junction bases unmatched: 3. Germline V gives CDR1 DFQATT, CDR2 SNEGSKA (reference sequence). CDR3 size: 14 residues. The CDR3 sequence: CSASNRGGNQPQHF. The CDR3 DNA is TGCAGTGCTAGTAACAGGGGGGGCAATCAGCCCCAGCATTTT.

The chain combines TRBV12-3 or TRBV12-4 with TRBJ2-3; TRBD2 aligns across 9 bases. CDR3 length: 17 residues. V lost 3 bases and J lost 4; bases outside the gene matches: 11. The CDR3 DNA reads TGTGCCAGCAGTTTTAACCCCGGGCTAGCGGGACCAGATACGCAGTATTTT. This sequence encodes CASSFNPGLAGPDTQYF.

This clonotype has a handful of counts. The gene calls are TRBV3-1 and TRBJ2-7; 10 nucleotides match TRBD2. The V gene end was trimmed by 2 bases and the J gene end by 0 bases; junction bases not matched to a gene: 4. The CDR3 is made up of 16 amino acids. Germline CDR1 LGHDT, CDR2 YNNKEL (reference sequence). The CDR3 DNA follows: TGTGCCAGCAGCCAAAGCGGGAGGGCCCTCTCCTACGAGCAGTACTTC. Its protein is CASSQSGRALSYEQYF.